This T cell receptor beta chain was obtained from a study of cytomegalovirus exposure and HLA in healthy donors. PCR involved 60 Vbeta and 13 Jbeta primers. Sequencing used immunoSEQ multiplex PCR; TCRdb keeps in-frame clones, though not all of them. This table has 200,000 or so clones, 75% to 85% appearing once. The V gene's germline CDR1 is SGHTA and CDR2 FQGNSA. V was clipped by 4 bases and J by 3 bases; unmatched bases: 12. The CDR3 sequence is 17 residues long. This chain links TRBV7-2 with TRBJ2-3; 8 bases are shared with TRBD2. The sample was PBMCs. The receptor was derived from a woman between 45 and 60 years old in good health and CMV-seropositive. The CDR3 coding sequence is TGTGCCAGCAGCTCGGGCTGGGCGGGGGGCCTTACAGATACGCAGTATTTT. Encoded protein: CASSSGWAGGLTDTQYF.